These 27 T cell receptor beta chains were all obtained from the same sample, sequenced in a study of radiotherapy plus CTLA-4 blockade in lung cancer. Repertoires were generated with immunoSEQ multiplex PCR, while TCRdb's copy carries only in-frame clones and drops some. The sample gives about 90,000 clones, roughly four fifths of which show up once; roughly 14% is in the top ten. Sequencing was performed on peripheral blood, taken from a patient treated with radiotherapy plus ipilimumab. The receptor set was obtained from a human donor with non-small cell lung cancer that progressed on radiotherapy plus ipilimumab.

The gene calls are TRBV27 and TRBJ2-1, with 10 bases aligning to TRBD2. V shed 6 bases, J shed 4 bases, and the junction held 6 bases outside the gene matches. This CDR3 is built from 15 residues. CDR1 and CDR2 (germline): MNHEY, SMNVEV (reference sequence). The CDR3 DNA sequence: TGTGCCAGCAGGCCCGGACTAGCGGTATACAATGAGCAGTTCTTC. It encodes CASRPGLAVYNEQFF.

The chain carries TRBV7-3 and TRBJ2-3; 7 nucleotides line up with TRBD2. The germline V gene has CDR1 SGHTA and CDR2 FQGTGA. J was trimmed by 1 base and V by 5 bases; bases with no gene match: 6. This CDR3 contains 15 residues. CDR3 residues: CASSQGAGGTDTQYF. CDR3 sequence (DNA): TGTGCCAGCAGCCAAGGGGCGGGGGGCACAGATACGCAGTATTTT. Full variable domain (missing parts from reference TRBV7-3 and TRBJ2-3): GAGVSQTPSNKVTEKGKYVELRCDPISGHTALYWYRQSLGQGPEFLIYFQGTGAADDSGLPNDRFFAVRPEGSVSTLKIQRTERGDSAVYLCASSQGAGGTDTQYFGPGTRLTVL.

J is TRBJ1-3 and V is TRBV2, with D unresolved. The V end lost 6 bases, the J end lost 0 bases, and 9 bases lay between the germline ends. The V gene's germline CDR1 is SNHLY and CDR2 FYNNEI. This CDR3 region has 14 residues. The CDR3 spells CASSGRRSGNTIYF. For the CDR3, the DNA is TGTGCCAGCAGCGGCAGGCGCTCTGGAAACACCATATATTTT. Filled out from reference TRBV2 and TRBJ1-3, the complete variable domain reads EPEVTQTPSHQVTQMGQEVILRCVPISNHLYFYWYRQILGQKVEFLVSFYNNEISEKSEIFDDQFSVERPDGSNFTLKIRSTKLEDSAMYFCASSGRRSGNTIYFGEGSWLTVV.

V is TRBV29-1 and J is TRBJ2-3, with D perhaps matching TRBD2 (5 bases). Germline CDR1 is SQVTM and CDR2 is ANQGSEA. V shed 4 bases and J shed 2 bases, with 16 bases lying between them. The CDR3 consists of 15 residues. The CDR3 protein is CSVVSGLGITDTQYF. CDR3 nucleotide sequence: TGCAGCGTTGTTTCGGGGTTAGGGATCACAGATACGCAGTATTTT.

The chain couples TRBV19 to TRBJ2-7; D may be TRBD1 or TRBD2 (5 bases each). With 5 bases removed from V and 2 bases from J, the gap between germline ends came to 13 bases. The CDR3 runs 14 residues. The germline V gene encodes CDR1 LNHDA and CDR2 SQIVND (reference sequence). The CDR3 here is CASSSWDRAYEQYF. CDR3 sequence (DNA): TGTGCCAGTAGTTCCTGGGACCGAGCCTACGAGCAGTACTTC.

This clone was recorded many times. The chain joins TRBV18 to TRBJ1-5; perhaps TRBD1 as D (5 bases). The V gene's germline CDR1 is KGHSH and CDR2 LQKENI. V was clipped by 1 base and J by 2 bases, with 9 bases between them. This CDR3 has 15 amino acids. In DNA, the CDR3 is TGTGCCAGCTCACCACAGGGGTGGGGCAATCAGCCCCAGCATTTT. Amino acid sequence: CASSPQGWGNQPQHF.

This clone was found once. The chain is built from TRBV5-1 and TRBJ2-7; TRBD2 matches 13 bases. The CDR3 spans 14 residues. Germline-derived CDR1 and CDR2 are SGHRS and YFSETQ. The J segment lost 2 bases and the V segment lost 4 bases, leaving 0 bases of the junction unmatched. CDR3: CASSTSGGAYEQYF. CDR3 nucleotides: TGCGCCAGCAGCACTAGCGGGGGGGCCTACGAGCAGTACTTC.

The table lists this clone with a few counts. The CDR3 bases are TGTGCCAGCAGCGGACAGGGATCTGGAAACACCATATATTTT. Translated: CASSGQGSGNTIYF. The chain couples TRBV5-8 to TRBJ1-3, with TRBD1 matching over 8 bases. The germline V gene has CDR1 SGHTS and CDR2 YDEGEE. The CDR3 has 14 residues. Losses at the gene ends were 4 bases for V and 1 base for J; bases not matched to a gene: 1.

The CDR3 is CASSLSIGKTDTQYF. DNA of the CDR3: TGCGCCAGCAGCCTAAGTATAGGAAAGACAGATACGCAGTATTTT. The chain combines TRBV5-1 with TRBJ2-3; D is undetermined. CDR1 is SGHRS and CDR2 is YFSETQ in the germline V gene. Deletions cut 4 bases from V and 3 bases from J, with 15 bases between. The CDR3 length is 15 residues.

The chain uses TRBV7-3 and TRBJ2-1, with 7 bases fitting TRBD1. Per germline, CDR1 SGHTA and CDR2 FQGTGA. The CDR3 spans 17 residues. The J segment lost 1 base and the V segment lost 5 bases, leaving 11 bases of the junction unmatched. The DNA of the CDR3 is TGTGCCAGCAGCCCACGGGACAGTAGATTTTCCTACAATGAGCAGTTCTTC. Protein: CASSPRDSRFSYNEQFF.

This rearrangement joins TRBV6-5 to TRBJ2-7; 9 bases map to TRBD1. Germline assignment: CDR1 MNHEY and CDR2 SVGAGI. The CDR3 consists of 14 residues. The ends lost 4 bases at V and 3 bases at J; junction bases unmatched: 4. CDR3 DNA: TGTGCCAGCAGTTTCGAGACAGGGGGCTACGAGCAGTACTTC. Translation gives CASSFETGGYEQYF.

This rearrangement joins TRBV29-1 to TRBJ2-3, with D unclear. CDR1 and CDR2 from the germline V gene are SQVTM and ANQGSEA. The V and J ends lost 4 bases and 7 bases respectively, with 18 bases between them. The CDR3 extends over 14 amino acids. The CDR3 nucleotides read TGCAGCGTTGGTTCGACCTCACAGCTGAATACGCAGTATTTT. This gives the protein CSVGSTSQLNTQYF.

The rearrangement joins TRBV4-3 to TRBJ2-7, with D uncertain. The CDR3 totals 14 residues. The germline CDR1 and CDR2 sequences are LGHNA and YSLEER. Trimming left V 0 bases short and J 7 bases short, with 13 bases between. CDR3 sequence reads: CASSQDYQVREQYF. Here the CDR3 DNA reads TGCGCCAGCAGCCAAGATTACCAGGTACGGGAGCAGTACTTC.

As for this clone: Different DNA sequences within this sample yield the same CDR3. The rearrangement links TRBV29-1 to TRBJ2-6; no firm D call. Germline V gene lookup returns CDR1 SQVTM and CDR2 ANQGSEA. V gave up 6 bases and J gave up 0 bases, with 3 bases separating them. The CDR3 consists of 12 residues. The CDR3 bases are TGCAGCGTCGACTCTGGGGCCAACGTCCTGACTTTC. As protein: CSVDSGANVLTF.

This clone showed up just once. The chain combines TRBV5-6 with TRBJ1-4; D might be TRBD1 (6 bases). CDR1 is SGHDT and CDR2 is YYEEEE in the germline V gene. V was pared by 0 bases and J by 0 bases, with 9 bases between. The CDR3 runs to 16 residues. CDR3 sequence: CASSLEQGTTNEKLFF. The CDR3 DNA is TGTGCCAGCAGCTTGGAGCAGGGGACAACTAATGAAAAACTGTTTTTT.

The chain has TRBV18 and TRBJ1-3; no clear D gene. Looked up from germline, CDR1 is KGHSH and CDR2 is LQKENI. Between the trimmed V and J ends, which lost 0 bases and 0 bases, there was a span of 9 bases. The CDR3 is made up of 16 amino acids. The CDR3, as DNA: TGTGCCAGCTCACCACCGGGCAGTCCCTCTGGAAACACCATATATTTT. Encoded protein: CASSPPGSPSGNTIYF.

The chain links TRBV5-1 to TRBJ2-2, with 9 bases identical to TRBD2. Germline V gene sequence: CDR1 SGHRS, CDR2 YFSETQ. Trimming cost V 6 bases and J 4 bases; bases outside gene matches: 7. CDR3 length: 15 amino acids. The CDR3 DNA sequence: TGCGCCAGCACCCTCCAACTAGCGGGCACCGGGGAGCTGTTTTTT. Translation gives CASTLQLAGTGELFF.

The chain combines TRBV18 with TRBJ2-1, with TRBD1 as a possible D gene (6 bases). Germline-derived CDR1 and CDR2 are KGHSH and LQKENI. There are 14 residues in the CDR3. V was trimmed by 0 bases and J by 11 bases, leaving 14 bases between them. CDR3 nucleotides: TGTGCCAGCTCACCACCGGGACAAGGAGAAAAGCAGTTCTTC. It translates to CASSPPGQGEKQFF.

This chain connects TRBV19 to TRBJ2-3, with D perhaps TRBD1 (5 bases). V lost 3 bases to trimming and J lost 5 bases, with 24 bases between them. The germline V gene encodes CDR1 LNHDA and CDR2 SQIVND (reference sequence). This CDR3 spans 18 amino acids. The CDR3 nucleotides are TGTGCCAGTAGTATTTGGGGCATTCTTGAAGTCGAGGAAGATACGCAGTATTTT. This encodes CASSIWGILEVEEDTQYF.

Here the CDR3 reads CASSSRTPSYGYTF. CDR3 bases: TGCGCCAGCAGCTCCCGGACCCCCTCCTATGGCTACACCTTC. The gene calls are TRBV5-1 and TRBJ1-2; no clear D gene. The CDR3 extends over 14 amino acids. With 3 bases removed from V and 4 bases from J, the gap between germline ends came to 13 bases. Germline CDR1 reads SGHRS; CDR2 reads YFSETQ.

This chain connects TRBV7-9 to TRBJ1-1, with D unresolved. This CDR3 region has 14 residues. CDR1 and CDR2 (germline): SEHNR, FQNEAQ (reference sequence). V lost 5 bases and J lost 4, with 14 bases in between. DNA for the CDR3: TGTGCCAGCAGCGTTATCGGCGGGCTCACTGAAGCTTTCTTT. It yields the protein CASSVIGGLTEAFF. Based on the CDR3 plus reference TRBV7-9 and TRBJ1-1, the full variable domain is DTGVSQNPRHKITKRGQNVTFRCDPISEHNRLYWYRQTLGQGPEFLTYFQNEAQLEKSRLLSDRFSAERPKGSFSTLEIQRTEQGDSAMYLCASSVIGGLTEAFFGQGTRLTVV.

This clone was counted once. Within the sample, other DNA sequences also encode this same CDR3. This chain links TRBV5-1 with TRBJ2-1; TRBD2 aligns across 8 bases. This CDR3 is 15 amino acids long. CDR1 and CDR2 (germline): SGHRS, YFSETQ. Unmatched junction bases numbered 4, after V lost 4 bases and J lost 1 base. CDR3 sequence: CASSPSGGSYNEQFF. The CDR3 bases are TGCGCCAGCAGCCCCTCGGGGGGGTCCTACAATGAGCAGTTCTTC.

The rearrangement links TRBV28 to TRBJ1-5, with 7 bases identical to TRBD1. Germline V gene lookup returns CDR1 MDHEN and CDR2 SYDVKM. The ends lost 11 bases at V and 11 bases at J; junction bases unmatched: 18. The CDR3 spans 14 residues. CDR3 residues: CARPTGSPVRSQHF. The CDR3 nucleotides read TGTGCCCGCCCGACAGGGAGCCCCGTAAGGTCCCAGCATTTT.

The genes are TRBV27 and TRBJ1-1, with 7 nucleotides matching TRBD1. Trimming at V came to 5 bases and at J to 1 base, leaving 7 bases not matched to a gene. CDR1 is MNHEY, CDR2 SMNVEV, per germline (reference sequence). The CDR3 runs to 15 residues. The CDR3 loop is CASSRLDRANTEAFF. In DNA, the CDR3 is TGTGCCAGCAGTCGCCTTGACAGGGCGAACACTGAAGCTTTCTTT.

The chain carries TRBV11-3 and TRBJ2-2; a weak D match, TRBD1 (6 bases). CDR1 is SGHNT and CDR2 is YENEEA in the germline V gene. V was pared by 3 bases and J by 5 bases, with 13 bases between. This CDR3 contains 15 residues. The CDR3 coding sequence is TGTGCCAGCAGCTTGCCGGGACACCGGACCGGGGAGCTGTTTTTT. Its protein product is CASSLPGHRTGELFF.

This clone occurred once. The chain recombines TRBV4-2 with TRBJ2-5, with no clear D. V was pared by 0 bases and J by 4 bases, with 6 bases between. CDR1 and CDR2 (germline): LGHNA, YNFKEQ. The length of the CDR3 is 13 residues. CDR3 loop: CASSQDSRETQYF. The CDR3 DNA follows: TGTGCCAGCAGCCAAGATTCACGAGAGACCCAGTACTTC.

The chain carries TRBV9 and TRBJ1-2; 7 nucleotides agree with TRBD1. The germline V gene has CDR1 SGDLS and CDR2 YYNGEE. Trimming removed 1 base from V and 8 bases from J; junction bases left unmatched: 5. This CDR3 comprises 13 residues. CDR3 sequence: CASSVRQGWGYTF. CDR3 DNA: TGTGCCAGCAGCGTAAGACAGGGATGGGGCTACACCTTC.